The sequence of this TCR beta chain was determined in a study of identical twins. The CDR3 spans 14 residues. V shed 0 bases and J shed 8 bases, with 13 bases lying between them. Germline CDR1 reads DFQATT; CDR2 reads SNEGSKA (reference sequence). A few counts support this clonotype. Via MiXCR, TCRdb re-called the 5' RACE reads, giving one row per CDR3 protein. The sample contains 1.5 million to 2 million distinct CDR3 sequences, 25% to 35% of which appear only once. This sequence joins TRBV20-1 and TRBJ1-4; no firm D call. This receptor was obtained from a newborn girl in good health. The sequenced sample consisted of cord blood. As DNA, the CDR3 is TGCAGTGCTAGAGATGGCCGCTCGCCCGAAAAACTGTTTTTT. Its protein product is CSARDGRSPEKLFF.